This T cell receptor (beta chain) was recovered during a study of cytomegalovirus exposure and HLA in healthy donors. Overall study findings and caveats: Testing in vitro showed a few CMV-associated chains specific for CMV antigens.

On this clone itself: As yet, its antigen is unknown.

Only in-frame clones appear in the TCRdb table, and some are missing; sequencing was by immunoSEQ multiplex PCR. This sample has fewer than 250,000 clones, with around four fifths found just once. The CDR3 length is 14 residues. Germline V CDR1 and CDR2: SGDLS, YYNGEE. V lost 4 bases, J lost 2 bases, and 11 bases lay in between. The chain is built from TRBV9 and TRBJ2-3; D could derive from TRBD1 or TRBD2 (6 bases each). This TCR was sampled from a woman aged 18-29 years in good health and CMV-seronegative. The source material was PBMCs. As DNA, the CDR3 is TGTGCCAGCAGCCTAGGGGGGATCACAGATACGCAGTATTTT. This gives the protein CASSLGGITDTQYF.